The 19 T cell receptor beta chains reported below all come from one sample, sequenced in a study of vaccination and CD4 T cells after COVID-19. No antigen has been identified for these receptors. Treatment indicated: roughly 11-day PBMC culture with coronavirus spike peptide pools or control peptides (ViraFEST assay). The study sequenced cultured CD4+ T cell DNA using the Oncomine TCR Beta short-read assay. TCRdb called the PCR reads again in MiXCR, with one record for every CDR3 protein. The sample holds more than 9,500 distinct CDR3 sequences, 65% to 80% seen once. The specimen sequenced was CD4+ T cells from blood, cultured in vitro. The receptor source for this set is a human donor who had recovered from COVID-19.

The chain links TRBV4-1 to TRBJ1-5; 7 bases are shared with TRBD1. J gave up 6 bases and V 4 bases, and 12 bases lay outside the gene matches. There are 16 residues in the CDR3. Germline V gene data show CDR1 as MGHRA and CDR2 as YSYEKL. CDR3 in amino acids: CASSPLRGQNGQPQHF. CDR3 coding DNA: TGCGCCAGCAGCCCGTTGCGGGGACAGAACGGTCAGCCCCAGCATTTT.

The DNA for the CDR3 is TGTGCCAGCAGTTACCAGGGCCCCTCGGAACCCCAGCATTTT. Its protein product is CASSYQGPSEPQHF. The gene calls are TRBV6-5 and TRBJ1-5, with a tentative D call TRBD1 (5 bases). Trimming cost V 2 bases and J 10 bases, with 15 bases left between them. The CDR3 has 14 residues. Germline V gene data show CDR1 as MNHEY and CDR2 as SVGAGI.

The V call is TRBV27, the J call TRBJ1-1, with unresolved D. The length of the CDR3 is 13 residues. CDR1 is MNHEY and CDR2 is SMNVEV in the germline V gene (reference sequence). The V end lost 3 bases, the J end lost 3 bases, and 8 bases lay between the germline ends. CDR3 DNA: TGTGCCAGCAGTTTCGTCACCGACACTGAAGCTTTCTTT. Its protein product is CASSFVTDTEAFF.

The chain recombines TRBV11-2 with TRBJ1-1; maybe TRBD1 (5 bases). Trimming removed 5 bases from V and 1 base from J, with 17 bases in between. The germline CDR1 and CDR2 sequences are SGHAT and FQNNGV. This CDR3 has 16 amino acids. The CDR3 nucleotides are TGTGCCAGCAGCCCCAACCTACGGGGGGGGAACACTGAAGCTTTCTTT. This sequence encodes CASSPNLRGGNTEAFF.

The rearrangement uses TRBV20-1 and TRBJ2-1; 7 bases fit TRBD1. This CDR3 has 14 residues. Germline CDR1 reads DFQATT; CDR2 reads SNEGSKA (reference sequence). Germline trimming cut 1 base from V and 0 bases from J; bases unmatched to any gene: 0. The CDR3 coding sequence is TGCAGTGCTAGAGCAGGGGGCTCCTACAATGAGCAGTTCTTC. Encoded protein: CSARAGGSYNEQFF.

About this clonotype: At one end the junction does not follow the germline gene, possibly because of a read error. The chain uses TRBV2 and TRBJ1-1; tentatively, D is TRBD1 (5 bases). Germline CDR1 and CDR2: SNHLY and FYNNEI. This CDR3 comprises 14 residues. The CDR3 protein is CASSELGRNAEAFF. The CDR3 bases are TGTGCCAGCAGTGAGCTGGGGCGGAACGCTGAAGCTTTCTTT. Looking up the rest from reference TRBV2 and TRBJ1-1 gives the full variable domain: EPEVTQTPSHQVTQMGQEVILRCVPISNHLYFYWYRQILGQKVEFLVSFYNNEISEKSEIFDDQFSVERPDGSNFTLKIRSTKLEDSAMYFCASSELGRNAEAFFGQGTRLTVV.

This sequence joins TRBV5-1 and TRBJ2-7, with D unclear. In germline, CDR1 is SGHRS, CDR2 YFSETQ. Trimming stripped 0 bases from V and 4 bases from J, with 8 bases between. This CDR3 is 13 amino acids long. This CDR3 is CASSLDLDYEQYF. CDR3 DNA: TGCGCCAGCAGCTTGGACTTGGATTACGAGCAGTACTTC. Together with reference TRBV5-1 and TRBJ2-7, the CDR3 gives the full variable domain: KAGVTQTPRYLIKTRGQQVTLSCSPISGHRSVSWYQQTPGQGLQFLFEYFSETQRNKGNFPGRFSGRQFSNSRSEMNVSTLELGDSALYLCASSLDLDYEQYFGPGTRLTVT.

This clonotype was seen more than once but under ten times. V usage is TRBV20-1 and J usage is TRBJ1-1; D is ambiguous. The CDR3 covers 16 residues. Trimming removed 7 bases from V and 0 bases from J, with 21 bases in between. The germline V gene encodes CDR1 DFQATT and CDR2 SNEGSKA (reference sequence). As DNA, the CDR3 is TGCAGTGTGAGAGGTGTCAGGAGAAGCATGAACACTGAAGCTTTCTTT. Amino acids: CSVRGVRRSMNTEAFF.

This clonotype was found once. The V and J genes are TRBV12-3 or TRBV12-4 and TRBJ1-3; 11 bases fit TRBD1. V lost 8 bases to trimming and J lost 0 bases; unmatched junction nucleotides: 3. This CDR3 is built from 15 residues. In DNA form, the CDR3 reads TGTGCCAGCGGGACAGGGGGTTACTCTGGAAACACCATATATTTT. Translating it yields CASGTGGYSGNTIYF.

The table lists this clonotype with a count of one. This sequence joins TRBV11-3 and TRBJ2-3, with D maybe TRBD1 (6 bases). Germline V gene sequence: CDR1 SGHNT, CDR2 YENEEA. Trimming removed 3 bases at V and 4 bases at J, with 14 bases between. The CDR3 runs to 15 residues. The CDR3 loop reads CASSLTAGAADTQYF. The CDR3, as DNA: TGTGCCAGCAGCTTGACGGCAGGGGCCGCAGATACGCAGTATTTT.

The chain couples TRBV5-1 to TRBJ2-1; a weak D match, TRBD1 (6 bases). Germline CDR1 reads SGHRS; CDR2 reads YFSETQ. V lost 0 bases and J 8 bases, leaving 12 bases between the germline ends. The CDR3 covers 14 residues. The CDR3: CASSLADRFDEQFF. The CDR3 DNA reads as TGCGCCAGCAGCTTGGCCGACAGGTTCGATGAGCAGTTCTTC.

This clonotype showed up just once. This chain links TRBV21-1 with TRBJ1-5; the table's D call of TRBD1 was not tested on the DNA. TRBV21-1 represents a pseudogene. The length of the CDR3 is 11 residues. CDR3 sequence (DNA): TGTGCCCGACATAGGGGACAGCCCCAGCATTTT. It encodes CARHRGQPQHF.

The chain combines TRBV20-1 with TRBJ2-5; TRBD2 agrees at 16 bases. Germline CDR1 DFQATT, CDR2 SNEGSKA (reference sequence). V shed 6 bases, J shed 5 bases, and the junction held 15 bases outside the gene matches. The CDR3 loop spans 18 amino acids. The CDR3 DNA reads TGCAGTGCCGATTCCGGGACTAGCGGGAGGGCCGTCGGGGAGACCCAGTACTTC. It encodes CSADSGTSGRAVGETQYF.

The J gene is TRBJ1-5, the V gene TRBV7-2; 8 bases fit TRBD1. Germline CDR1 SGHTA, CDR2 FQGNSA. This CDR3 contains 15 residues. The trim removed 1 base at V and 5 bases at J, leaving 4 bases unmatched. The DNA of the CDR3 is TGTGCCAGCAGCTTAGTAGCAGGGGGCTATCAGCCCCAGCATTTT. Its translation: CASSLVAGGYQPQHF.

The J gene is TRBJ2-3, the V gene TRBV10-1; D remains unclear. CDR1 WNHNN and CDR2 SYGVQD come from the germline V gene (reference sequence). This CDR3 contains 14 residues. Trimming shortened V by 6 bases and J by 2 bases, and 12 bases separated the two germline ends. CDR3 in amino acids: CASSSGSLTDTQYF. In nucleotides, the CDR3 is TGCGCCAGCAGCTCCGGGTCTCTCACAGATACGCAGTATTTT.

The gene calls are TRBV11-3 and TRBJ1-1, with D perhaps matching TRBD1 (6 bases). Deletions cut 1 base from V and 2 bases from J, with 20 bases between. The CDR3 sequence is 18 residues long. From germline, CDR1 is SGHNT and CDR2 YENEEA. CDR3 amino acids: CASSLGGGPFTANTEAFF. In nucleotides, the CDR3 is TGTGCCAGCAGCTTAGGCGGGGGGCCATTCACGGCTAACACTGAAGCTTTCTTT. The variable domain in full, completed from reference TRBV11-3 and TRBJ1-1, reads EAGVVQSPRYKIIEKKQPVAFWCNPISGHNTLYWYLQNLGQGPELLIRYENEEAVDDSQLPKDRFSAERLKGVDSTLKIQPAELGDSAVYLCASSLGGGPFTANTEAFFGQGTRLTVV.

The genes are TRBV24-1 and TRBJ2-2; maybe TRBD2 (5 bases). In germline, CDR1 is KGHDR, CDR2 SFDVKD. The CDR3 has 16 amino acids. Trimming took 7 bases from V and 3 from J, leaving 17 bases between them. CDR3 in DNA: TGTGCCACCAGCCCGATGCGGGTGGGCGACACCGGGGAGCTGTTTTTT. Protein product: CATSPMRVGDTGELFF.

CDR3 amino acids: CASLTGGSTIGPQHF. The CDR3 DNA follows: TGTGCCAGCTTGACAGGAGGCTCTACAATCGGGCCCCAGCATTTT. The chain uses TRBV6-1 and TRBJ1-5, with D possibly being TRBD1 (6 bases). The germline V gene encodes CDR1 MNHNS and CDR2 SASEGT. The CDR3 sequence is 15 residues long. V lost 8 bases and J 9 bases, leaving 23 bases between the germline ends.

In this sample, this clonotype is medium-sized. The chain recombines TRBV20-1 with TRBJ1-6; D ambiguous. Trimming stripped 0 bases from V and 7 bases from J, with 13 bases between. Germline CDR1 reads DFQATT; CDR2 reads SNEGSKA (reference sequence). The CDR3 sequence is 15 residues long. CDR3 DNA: TGCAGTGCTAGAGATGCCCAAGGATCCAATTCACCCCTCCACTTT. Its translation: CSARDAQGSNSPLHF.